This is a list of T cell receptor beta chains from one sample in a study of blood T cell repertoires in COVID-19. Using immunoSEQ multiplex PCR, the repertoire was profiled, and TCRdb retains in-frame clones only, with some absent. The repertoire holds tens of thousands of clones, roughly four fifths seen once, with just over 20% in the top ten. Sequences were obtained from peripheral blood. The receptors shown here come from a human donor in a cohort sampled during active COVID-19. The CDR3 runs from the conserved cysteine through the conserved F or W. The D gene is left open where the match is weak. Only some rows state a clone size, as once, few, many or a class for expanded clones.

D	V	J	size	DNA	CDR3
-	TRBV11-2	TRBJ2-5	-	TGTGCCAGCAGCTTCGGGCGGGCAAGATGGGAGACCCAGTACTTC	CASSFGRARWETQYF
TRBD2	TRBV18	TRBJ2-3	-	TGTGCCAGCTCACCGAGGACTAGCGGGGGTATTAGCACAGATACGCAGTATTTT	CASSPRTSGGISTDTQYF
TRBD1	TRBV5-6	TRBJ2-3	-	TGTGCCAGCAGCTGGGACAGTGCCTACACAGATACGCAGTATTTT	CASSWDSAYTDTQYF
-	TRBV3-1/TRBV3-2	TRBJ1-2	-	TGTGCCAGCAGCCAAGATGCGGGGTTCGGCTACACCTTC	CASSQDAGFGYTF
-	TRBV21-1	TRBJ2-5	-	TGTGCCAGCAGCAAAGGGGGGGTCGAGGGAGAGGGAGAGACCCAGTACTTC	CASSKGGVEGEGETQYF
-	TRBV27	TRBJ2-3	few	TGTGCCAGCAGTTTTGGTAGGGGCACGAGCACAGATACGCAGTATTTT	CASSFGRGTSTDTQYF
TRBD1	TRBV28	TRBJ1-4	-	TGTGCCAGCAGTGAACCGCCCGGGACAGGGGGCCCAACTAATGAAAAACTGTTTTTT	CASSEPPGTGGPTNEKLFF
TRBD1	TRBV27	TRBJ2-1	once	TGTGCCAGCAGCCCCCGGACAGGGCTTGGCAATGAGCAGTTCTTC	CASSPRTGLGNEQFF
TRBD1	TRBV5-1	TRBJ2-1	-	TGCGCCAGCAGCTCCTCCGGGACAGGGTGGAGGGGTGAGCAGTTCTTC	CASSSSGTGWRGEQFF
-	TRBV28	TRBJ2-5	-	TGTGCCAGCAGTTTTTTGCGGGCCGCGGGGTCGGAGACCCAGTACTTC	CASSFLRAAGSETQYF
-	TRBV5-6	TRBJ1-2	-	TGTGCCAGCAGCTTGGGTGGAGCAAACTATGGCTACACCTTC	CASSLGGANYGYTF
TRBD1	TRBV28	TRBJ2-7	once	TGTGCCAGTCTAGGGACAGGGGAGTACCTCTACGAGCAGTACTTC	CASLGTGEYLYEQYF
-	TRBV19	TRBJ2-1	few	TGTGCCAGTAGTTTGGACTCTCGCAGCTCCTACAATGAGCAGTTCTTC	CASSLDSRSSYNEQFF
-	TRBV5-5	TRBJ1-5	-	TGTGCCAGCAGCTTCGGGACATATAGCAATCAGCCCCAGCATTTT	CASSFGTYSNQPQHF
-	TRBV3-1/TRBV3-2	TRBJ2-5	-	TGTGCCAGCAGCCTCCAGACTGAACTTCAGGAGACCCAGTACTTC	CASSLQTELQETQYF
-	TRBV27	TRBJ2-3	once	TGTGCCAGCAGTTTGGCCGCCAACACAGATACGCAGTATTTT	CASSLAANTDTQYF
-	TRBV6-6	TRBJ1-5	-	TGTGCCAGCAGCTACCTAGGGGTAGGGCAGCCCCAGCATTTT	CASSYLGVGQPQHF
TRBD1	TRBV12-3/TRBV12-4	TRBJ1-2	-	TGTGCCAGCAGCCCAGGGACAGTATATGGCTACACCTTC	CASSPGTVYGYTF
TRBD1	TRBV7-2	TRBJ1-1	-	TGTGCCAGCAGCTTAGACAGGGGTAGTGTCACTGAAGCTTTCTTT	CASSLDRGSVTEAFF
-	TRBV5-5	TRBJ1-6	-	TGTGCCAGCGGGCTGTACCCCGGGGGGCAGGCCGTTGATAATTCACCCCTCCACTTT	CASGLYPGGQAVDNSPLHF
-	TRBV2	TRBJ2-7	-	TGTGCCAGCAGTGAGGTTGGCGGAAACGCCTACGAGCAGTACTTC	CASSEVGGNAYEQYF
-	TRBV12-3/TRBV12-4	TRBJ1-2	few	TGTGCCAGCAGTTTAGGGCAGGTCTATGGCTACACCTTC	CASSLGQVYGYTF
-	TRBV6-6	TRBJ2-5	-	TGTGCCAGCAGTTACTTAGACTCGGGGGAGACCCAGTACTTC	CASSYLDSGETQYF
-	TRBV9	TRBJ2-1	-	TGTGCCAGCAGCGTAGACGAGCTCTCCCTCGATGAGCAGTTCTTC	CASSVDELSLDEQFF
-	TRBV21-1	TRBJ1-2	-	TGTGCCAGCAGCAAGGAGGGGACAGACTGCTATGGCTACACCTTC	CASSKEGTDCYGYTF
TRBD1	TRBV7-9	TRBJ2-7	once	TGTGCCAGCAGCTCGGCCTGGGACAGGGACAACGAGCAGTACTTC	CASSSAWDRDNEQYF
TRBD1	TRBV6-4	TRBJ1-1	-	TGTGCCAGCGGGGGGGGGACAGGGAACACTGAAGCTTTCTTT	CASGGGTGNTEAFF
TRBD1	TRBV7-3	TRBJ2-7	-	TGTGCCAGCAGCTTGGGACAGGGAAGAAACGAGCAGTACTTC	CASSLGQGRNEQYF
TRBD2	TRBV7-2	TRBJ2-7	-	TGTGCCAGCAGCTTAGCGTCTAGCGGGACCTACGAGCAGTACTTC	CASSLASSGTYEQYF
TRBD2	TRBV7-8	TRBJ2-3	-	TGTGCCAGCAGCCCCGGGATAGCGGGGGGGTCCCCAGATACGCAGTATTTT	CASSPGIAGGSPDTQYF
-	TRBV28	TRBJ2-3	once	TGTGCCAGCAGTTCGCCCGGCAGGGCGAGCACAGATACGCAGTATTTT	CASSSPGRASTDTQYF
TRBD2	TRBV2	TRBJ2-1	-	TGTGCCAGCAGCACGACTAGCGGGGGCTACAATGAGCAGTTCTTC	CASSTTSGGYNEQFF
TRBD2	TRBV10-2	TRBJ2-2	-	TGCGCCACCGACTTCGGACTAGTGGGGAGCGGGGAGCTGTTTTTT	CATDFGLVGSGELFF
-	TRBV28	TRBJ2-7	medium-sized	TGTGCCAGCATCACAGGGCAGGGCAAGCCCTACGAGCAGTACTTC	CASITGQGKPYEQYF
TRBD1	TRBV27	TRBJ1-5	-	TGTGCCAGCAGTCCGCCGGGACAGGGCAATCAGCCCCAGCATTTT	CASSPPGQGNQPQHF
TRBD1	TRBV5-1	TRBJ2-1	-	TGCGCCAGCAGCTTGACAGGGGCGGATGAGCAGTTCTTC	CASSLTGADEQFF
-	TRBV19	TRBJ2-3	-	TGTGCCAGTACCCTCCGGGGGGCGGGGAGCACAGATACGCAGTATTTT	CASTLRGAGSTDTQYF
-	TRBV24-1	TRBJ1-4	-	TGTGCCACCAGGGGAGGGGGAACAACAACTAATGAAAAACTGTTTTTT	CATRGGGTTTNEKLFF
-	TRBV19	TRBJ1-4	-	TGTGCCAGTAGTGACTTCACTGAAAAACTGTTTTTT	CASSDFTEKLFF
-	TRBV11-3	TRBJ2-3	-	TGTGCCAGCAGCTTCCGGGGCGGGGGCAGCACAGATACGCAGTATTTT	CASSFRGGGSTDTQYF
TRBD1	TRBV6-6	TRBJ1-5	-	TGTGCCAGCAGTTCCGCGGACAGGGGGCGTCAGCCCCAGCATTTT	CASSSADRGRQPQHF
-	TRBV19	TRBJ2-1	many	TGTGCCAGTAGTCGGGGGATTGTAAGCTCCTACAATGAGCAGTTCTTC	CASSRGIVSSYNEQFF
-	TRBV4-2	TRBJ2-3	-	TGTGCCAGCAGCCAATGGGGGGGCACAGATACGCAGTATTTT	CASSQWGGTDTQYF
-	TRBV6-6	TRBJ1-2	-	TGTGCCAGCAGTGACTGGTGGCAAGCTAACTATGGCTACACCTTC	CASSDWWQANYGYTF
TRBD1	TRBV18	TRBJ1-2	-	TGTGCCAGCTCACCATCGACAGGGGTCAACTATGGCTACACCTTC	CASSPSTGVNYGYTF
-	TRBV14	TRBJ2-3	-	TGTGCCAGCAGCCAACTTCTATTTACAGATACGCAGTATTTT	CASSQLLFTDTQYF
TRBD1	TRBV3-1/TRBV3-2	TRBJ1-6	-	TGTGCCAGCAGCCTACAGGGGTCCTATAATTCACCCCTCCACTTT	CASSLQGSYNSPLHF
-	TRBV6-1	TRBJ1-3	-	TGTGCCAGCAGTGACGGGGGGAGGGCTGGAAACACCATATATTTT	CASSDGGRAGNTIYF
-	TRBV27	TRBJ1-5	-	TGTGCCAGTCGACAGAGCAGCAATCAGCCCCAGCATTTT	CASRQSSNQPQHF
TRBD2	TRBV13	TRBJ2-2	-	TGTGCCAGCAGCTCCCGGTCTAGCGGGGGAGGGTCCGGGGAGCTGTTTTTT	CASSSRSSGGGSGELFF
-	TRBV24-1	TRBJ1-2	-	TGTGCCACCAGTGTCGGCAGAGGGGGCTACACCTTC	CATSVGRGGYTF
-	TRBV28	TRBJ1-1	-	TGTGCCAGCAGTTTAATGCGGGGGGTCACTGAAGCTTTCTTT	CASSLMRGVTEAFF
-	TRBV5-4	TRBJ1-4	-	TGTGCCAGCAGCCACAGTACAGAAGATGAAAAACTGTTTTTT	CASSHSTEDEKLFF
-	TRBV18	TRBJ1-4	-	TGTGCCAGCTCACCACTACGGGGGAAAACAACTAATGAAAAACTGTTTTTT	CASSPLRGKTTNEKLFF